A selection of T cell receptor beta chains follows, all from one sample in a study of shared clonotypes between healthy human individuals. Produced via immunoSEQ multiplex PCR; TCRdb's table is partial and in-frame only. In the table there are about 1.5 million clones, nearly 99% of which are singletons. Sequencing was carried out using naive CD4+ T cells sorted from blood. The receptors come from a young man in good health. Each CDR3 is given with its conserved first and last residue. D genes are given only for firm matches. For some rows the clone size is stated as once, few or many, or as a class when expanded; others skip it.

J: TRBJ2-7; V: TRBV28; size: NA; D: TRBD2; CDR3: CASSSLGLGRSEQYF; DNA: TGTGCCAGCAGCTCCCTGGGACTAGGAAGAAGTGAGCAGTACTTC
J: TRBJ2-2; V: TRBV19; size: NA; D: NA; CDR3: CASTPNTGELFF; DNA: TGTGCCAGTACCCCGAACACCGGGGAGCTGTTTTTT
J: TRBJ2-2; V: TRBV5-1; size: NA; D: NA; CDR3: CASSRGLPANTGELFF; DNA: TGCGCCAGCAGCCGGGGATTACCGGCGAACACCGGGGAGCTGTTTTTT
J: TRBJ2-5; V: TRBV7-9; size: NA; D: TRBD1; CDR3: CASSRTTGDGETQYF; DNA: TGTGCCAGCAGTCGGACCACAGGGGATGGGGAGACCCAGTACTTC
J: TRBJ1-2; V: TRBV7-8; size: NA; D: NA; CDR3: CASSLPGPNYGYTF; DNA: TGTGCCAGCAGCTTACCGGGACCTAACTATGGCTACACCTTC
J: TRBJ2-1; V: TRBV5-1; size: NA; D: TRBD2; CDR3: CASSPVAGRYNEQFF; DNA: TGCGCCAGCAGCCCTGTAGCGGGAAGGTACAATGAGCAGTTCTTC
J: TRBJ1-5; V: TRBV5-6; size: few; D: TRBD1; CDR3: CASSSTGSNQPQHF; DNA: TGTGCCAGCAGCTCGACAGGGAGCAATCAGCCCCAGCATTTT
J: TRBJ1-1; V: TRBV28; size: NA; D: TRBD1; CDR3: CASSSDRGTEAFF; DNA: TGTGCCAGCAGTTCAGACAGGGGCACTGAAGCTTTCTTT
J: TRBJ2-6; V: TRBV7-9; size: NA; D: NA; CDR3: CASSLRSGANVLTF; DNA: TGTGCCAGCAGCTTGCGGTCTGGGGCCAACGTCCTGACTTTC
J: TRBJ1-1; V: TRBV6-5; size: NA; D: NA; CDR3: CATYTGIYTEAFF; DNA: TGTGCCACCTACACAGGGATTTACACTGAAGCTTTCTTT
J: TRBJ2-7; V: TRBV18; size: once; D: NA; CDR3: CASRPPDGVLRYEQYF; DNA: TGTGCCAGCCGTCCGCCAGACGGGGTTTTAAGGTACGAGCAGTACTTC
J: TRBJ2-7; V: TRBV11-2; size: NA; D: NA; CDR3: CASSLAGDSYEQYF; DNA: TGTGCCAGCAGCTTAGCTGGGGACTCCTACGAGCAGTACTTC
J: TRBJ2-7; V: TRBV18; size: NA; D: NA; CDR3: CASSPQGGLQRYEQYF; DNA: TGTGCCAGCTCACCTCAGGGCGGCTTACAGAGATACGAGCAGTACTTC
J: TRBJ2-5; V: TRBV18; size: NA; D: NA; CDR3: CASSPPIRGAQETQYF; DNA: TGTGCCAGCTCACCCCCTATCAGGGGCGCCCAAGAGACCCAGTACTTC
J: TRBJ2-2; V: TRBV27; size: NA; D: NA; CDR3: CASSNRVFTTGELFF; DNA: TGTGCCAGCTCAAACAGGGTATTCACCACCGGGGAGCTGTTTTTT
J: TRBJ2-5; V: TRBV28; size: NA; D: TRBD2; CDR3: CASSILGTSGRRETQYF; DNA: TGTGCCAGCAGTATACTGGGGACTAGCGGGAGGAGAGAGACCCAGTACTTC
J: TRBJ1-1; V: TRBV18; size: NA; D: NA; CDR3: CASSPPRGEKAEAFF; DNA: TGTGCCAGCTCACCACCGAGGGGTGAGAAAGCTGAAGCTTTCTTT
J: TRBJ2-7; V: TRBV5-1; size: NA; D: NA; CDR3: CASTRGQGYEQYF; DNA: TGCGCCAGCACCAGAGGCCAGGGCTACGAGCAGTACTTC
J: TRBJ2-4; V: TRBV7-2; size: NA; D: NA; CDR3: CASSMDPRNIQYF; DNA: TGTGCCAGCAGCATGGACCCCAGAAACATTCAGTACTTC
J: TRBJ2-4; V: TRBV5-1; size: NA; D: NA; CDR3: CASSLLNAGETIQYF; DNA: TGCGCCAGCAGCCTGCTGAATGCCGGAGAAACCATTCAGTACTTC
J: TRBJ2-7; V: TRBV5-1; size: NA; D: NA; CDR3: CASSGRDYEQYF; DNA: TGCGCCAGCAGCGGTCGGGACTACGAGCAGTACTTC
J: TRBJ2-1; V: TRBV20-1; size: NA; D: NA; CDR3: CSARGGPEQFF; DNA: TGCAGTGCGAGAGGGGGACCCGAGCAGTTCTTC
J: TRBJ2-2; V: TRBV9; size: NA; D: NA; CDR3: CASSVGANGGELFF; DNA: TGTGCCAGCAGCGTAGGAGCAAATGGCGGGGAGCTGTTTTTT
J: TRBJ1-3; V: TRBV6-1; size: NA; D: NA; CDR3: CASSEHRTSWDTIYF; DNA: TGTGCCAGCAGTGAACACAGGACCTCGTGGGACACCATATATTTT
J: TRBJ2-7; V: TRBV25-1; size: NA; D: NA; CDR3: CASSEGSWGEQYF; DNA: TGTGCCAGCAGTGAGGGCTCTTGGGGCGAGCAGTACTTC
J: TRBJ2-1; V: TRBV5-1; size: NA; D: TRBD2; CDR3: CASSLIYRTSGSNEQFF; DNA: TGCGCCAGCAGCTTGATCTACAGGACTAGCGGCTCTAATGAGCAGTTCTTC
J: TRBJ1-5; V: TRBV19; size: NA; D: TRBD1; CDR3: CASSRAGTGNQPQHF; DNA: TGTGCCAGTAGTAGAGCGGGGACAGGCAATCAGCCCCAGCATTTT
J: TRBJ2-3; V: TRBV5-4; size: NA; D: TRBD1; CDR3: CASSLVRTGGSDTQYF; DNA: TGTGCCAGCAGCTTGGTGAGGACAGGGGGCTCAGATACGCAGTATTTT
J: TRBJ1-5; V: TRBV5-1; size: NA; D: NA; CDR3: CASSKDGGIGNQPQHF; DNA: TGCGCCAGCAGCAAGGACGGGGGGATTGGCAATCAGCCCCAGCATTTT
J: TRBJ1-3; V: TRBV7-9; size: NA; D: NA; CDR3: CASGVRVSGNTIYF; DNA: TGTGCCAGCGGCGTTCGGGTCTCTGGAAACACCATATATTTT
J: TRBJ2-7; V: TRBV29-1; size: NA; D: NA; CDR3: CSVSLAGYEQYF; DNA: TGCAGCGTATCCCTCGCTGGCTACGAGCAGTACTTC
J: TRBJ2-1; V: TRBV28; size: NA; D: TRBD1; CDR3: CASSFSGTGGVNEQFF; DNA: TGTGCCAGCAGTTTTTCCGGGACAGGGGGTGTAAATGAGCAGTTCTTC